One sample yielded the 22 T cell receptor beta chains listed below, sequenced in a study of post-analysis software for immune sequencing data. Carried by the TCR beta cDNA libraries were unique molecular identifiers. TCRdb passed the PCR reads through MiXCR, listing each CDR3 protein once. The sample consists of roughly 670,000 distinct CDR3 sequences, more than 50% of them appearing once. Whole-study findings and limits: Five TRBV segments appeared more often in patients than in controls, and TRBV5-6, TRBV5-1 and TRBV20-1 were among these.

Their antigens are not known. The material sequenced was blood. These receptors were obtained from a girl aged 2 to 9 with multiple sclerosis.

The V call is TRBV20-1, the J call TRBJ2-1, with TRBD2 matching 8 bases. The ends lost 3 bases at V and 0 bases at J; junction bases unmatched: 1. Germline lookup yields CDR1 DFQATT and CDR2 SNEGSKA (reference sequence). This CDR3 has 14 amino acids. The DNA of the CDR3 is TGCAGTGCTAGGCGGGGGGTCTCCTACAATGAGCAGTTCTTC. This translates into CSARRGVSYNEQFF.

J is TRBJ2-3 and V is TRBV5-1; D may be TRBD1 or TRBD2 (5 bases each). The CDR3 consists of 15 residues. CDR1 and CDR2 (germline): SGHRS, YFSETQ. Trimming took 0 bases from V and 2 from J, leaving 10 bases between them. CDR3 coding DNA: TGCGCCAGCAGCTTGGATGGGGGTCCCACAGATACGCAGTATTTT. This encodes CASSLDGGPTDTQYF.

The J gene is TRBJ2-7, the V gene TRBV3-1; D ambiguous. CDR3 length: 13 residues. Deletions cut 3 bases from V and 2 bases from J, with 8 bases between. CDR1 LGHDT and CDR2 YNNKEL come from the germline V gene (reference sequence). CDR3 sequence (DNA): TGTGCCAGCAGCCAGACTGGTACCTACGAGCAGTACTTC. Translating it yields CASSQTGTYEQYF.

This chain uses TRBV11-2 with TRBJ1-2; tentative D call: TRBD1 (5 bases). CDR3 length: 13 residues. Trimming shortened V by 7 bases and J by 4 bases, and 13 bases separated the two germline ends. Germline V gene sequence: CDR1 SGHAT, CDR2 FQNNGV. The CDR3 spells CASNSGTAYGYTF. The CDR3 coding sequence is TGTGCCAGCAACTCAGGGACGGCCTATGGCTACACCTTC.

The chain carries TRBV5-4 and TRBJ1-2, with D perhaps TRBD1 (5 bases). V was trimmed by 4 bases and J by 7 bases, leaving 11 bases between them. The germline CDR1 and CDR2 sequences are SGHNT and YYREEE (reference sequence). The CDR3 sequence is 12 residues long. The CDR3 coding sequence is TGTGCCAGCAGCCCGAGGGACGGTGGCTACACCTTC. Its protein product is CASSPRDGGYTF.

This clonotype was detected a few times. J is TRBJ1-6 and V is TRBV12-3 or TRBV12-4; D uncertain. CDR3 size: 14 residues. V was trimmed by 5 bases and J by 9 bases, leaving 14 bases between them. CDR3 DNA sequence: TGTGCCAGCAGTCCACCCGGAGCCAGTTCACCCCTCCACTTT. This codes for CASSPPGASSPLHF.

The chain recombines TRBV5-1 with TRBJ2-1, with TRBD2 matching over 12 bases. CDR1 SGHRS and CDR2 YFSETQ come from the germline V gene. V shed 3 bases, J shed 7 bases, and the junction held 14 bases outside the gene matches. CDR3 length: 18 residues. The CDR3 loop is CASSSPTSGRDSWNEQFF. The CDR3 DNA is TGCGCCAGCAGCTCACCGACTAGCGGGAGAGATTCTTGGAATGAGCAGTTCTTC.

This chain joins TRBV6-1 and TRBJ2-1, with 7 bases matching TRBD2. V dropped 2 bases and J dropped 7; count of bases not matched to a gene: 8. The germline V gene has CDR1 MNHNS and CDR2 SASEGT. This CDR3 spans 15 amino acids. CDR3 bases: TGTGCCAGCAGTGAAAGCGGCGGGGGACTAAATGAGCAGTTCTTC. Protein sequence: CASSESGGGLNEQFF.

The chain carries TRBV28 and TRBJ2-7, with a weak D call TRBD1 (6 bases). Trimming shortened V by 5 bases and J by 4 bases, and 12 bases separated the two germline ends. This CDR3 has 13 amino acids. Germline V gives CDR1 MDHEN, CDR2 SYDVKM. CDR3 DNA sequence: TGTGCCAGCAGTCGGCAGGGGATTTACGAGCAGTACTTC. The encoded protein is CASSRQGIYEQYF.

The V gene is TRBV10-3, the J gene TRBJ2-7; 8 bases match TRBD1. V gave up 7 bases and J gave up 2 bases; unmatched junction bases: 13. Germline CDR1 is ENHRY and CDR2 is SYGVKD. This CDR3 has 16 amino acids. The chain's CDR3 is CAIKAGGQALAYEQYF. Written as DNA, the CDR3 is TGTGCCATCAAGGCAGGGGGACAGGCCCTGGCCTACGAGCAGTACTTC.

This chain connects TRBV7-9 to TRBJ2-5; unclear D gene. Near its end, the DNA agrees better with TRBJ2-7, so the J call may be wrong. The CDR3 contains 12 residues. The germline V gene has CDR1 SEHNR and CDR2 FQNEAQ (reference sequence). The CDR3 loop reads CASSLMGSEQYF. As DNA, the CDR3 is TGTGCCAGCAGCTTAATGGGGTCCGAGCAGTACTTC.

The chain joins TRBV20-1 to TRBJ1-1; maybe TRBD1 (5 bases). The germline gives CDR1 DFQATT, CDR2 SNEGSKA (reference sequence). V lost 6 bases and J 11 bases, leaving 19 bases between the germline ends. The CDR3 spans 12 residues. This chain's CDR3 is CSASPPGPKAFF. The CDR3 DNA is TGCAGTGCGAGCCCCCCGGGACCCAAGGCTTTCTTT.

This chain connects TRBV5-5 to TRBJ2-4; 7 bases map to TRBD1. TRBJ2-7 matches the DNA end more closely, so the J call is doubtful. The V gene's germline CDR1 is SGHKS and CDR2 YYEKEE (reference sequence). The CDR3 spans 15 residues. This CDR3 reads CASSSHDLQGSEQYF. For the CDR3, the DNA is TGTGCCAGCAGCTCCCACGATTTACAGGGGAGCGAGCAGTACTTC.

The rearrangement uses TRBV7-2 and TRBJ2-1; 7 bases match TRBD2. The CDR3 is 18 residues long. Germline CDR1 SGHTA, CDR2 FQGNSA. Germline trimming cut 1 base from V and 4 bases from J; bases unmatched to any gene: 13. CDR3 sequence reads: CASSLGGSGTTKYNEQFF. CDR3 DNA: TGTGCCAGCAGCTTAGGGGGCTCGGGGACTACCAAGTACAATGAGCAGTTCTTC.

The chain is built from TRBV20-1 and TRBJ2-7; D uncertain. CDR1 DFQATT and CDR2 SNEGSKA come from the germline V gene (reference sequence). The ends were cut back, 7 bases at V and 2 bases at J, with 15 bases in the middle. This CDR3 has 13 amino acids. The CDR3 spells CSGRSLVTYEQYF. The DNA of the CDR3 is TGCAGTGGTAGGTCACTTGTCACCTACGAGCAGTACTTC.

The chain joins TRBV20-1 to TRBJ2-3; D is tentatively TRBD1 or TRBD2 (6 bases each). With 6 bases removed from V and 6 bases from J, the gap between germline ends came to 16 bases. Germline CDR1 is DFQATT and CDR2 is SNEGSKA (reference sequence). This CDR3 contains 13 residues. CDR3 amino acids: CSAQEGHVDTQYF. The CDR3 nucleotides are TGCAGTGCCCAGGAGGGACACGTTGATACGCAGTATTTT.

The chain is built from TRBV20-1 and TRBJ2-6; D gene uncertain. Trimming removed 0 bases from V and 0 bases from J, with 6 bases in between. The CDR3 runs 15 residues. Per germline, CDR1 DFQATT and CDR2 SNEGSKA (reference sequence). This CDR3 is CSARDQSSGANVLTF. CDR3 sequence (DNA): TGCAGTGCTAGAGATCAAAGCTCTGGGGCCAACGTCCTGACTTTC.

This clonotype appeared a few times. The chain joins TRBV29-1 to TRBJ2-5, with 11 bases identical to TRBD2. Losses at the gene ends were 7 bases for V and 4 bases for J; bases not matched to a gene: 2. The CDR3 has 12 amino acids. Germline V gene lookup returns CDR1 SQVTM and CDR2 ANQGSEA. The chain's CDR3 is CSAGLAGETQYF. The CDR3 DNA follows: TGCAGCGCCGGACTAGCGGGAGAGACCCAGTACTTC. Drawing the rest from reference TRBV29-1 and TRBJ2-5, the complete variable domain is SAVISQKPSRDICQRGTSLTIQCQVDSQVTMMFWYRQQPGQSLTLIATANQGSEATYESGFVIDKFPISRPNLTFSTLTVSNMSPEDSSIYLCSAGLAGETQYFGPGTRLLVL.

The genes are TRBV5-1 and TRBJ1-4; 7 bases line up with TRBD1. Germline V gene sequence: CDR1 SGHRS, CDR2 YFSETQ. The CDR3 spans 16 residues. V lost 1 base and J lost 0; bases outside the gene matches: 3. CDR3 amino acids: CASSLQGGSTNEKLFF. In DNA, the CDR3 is TGCGCCAGCAGCTTGCAGGGGGGATCAACTAATGAAAAACTGTTTTTT.

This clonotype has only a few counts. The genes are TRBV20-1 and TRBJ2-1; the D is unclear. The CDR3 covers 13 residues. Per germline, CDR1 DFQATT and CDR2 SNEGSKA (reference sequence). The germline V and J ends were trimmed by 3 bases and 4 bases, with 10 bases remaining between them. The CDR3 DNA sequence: TGCAGTGCTAGGGAATGGGGATACAATGAGCAGTTCTTC. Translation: CSAREWGYNEQFF.

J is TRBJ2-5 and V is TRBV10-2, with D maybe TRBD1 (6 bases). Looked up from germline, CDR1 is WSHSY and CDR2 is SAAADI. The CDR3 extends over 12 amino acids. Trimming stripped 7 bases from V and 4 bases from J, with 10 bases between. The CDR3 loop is CASNLGGETQYF. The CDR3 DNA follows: TGCGCCAGCAACCTAGGGGGAGAGACCCAGTACTTC.

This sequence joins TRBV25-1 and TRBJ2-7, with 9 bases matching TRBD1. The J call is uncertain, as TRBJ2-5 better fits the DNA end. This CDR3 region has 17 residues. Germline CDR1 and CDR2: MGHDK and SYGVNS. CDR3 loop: CASSASTGQGGSETQYF. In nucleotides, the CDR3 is TGTGCCAGCAGTGCCTCCACGGGACAGGGAGGCAGCGAGACCCAGTACTTC.